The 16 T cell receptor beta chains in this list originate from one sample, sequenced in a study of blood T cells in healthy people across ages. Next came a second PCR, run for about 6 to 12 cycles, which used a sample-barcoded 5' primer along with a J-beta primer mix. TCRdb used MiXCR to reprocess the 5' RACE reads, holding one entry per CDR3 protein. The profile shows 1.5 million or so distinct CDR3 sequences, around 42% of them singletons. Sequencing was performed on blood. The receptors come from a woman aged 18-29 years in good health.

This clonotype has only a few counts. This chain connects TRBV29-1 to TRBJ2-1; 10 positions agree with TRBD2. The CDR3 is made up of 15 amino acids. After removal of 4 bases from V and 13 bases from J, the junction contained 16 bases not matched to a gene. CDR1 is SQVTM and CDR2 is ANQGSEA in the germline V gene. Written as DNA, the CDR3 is TGCAGCGTTGCCTTTGGGCTAGCGGGAGTTGGGGAACAGTTCTTC. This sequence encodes CSVAFGLAGVGEQFF.

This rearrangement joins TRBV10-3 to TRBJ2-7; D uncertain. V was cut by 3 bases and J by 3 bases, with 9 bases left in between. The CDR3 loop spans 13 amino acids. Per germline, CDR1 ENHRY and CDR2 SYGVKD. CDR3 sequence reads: CAISDEALYEQYF. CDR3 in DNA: TGTGCCATCAGTGATGAAGCGCTCTACGAGCAGTACTTC.

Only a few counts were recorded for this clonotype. CDR3 residues: CASSPKGNQETQYF. CDR3 DNA: TGCGCCAGCAGCCCGAAGGGGAACCAAGAGACCCAGTACTTC. This chain uses TRBV4-1 with TRBJ2-5; possible D gene TRBD1, 5 bases. The germline V and J ends were trimmed by 4 bases and 0 bases, with 9 bases remaining between them. The CDR3 covers 14 residues. The germline gives CDR1 MGHRA, CDR2 YSYEKL.

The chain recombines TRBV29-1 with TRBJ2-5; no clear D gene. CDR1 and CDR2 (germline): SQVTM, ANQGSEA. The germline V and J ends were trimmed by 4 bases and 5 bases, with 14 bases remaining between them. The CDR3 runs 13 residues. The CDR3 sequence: CSVVGRTEETQYF. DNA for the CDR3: TGCAGCGTTGTGGGCAGGACGGAGGAGACCCAGTACTTC.

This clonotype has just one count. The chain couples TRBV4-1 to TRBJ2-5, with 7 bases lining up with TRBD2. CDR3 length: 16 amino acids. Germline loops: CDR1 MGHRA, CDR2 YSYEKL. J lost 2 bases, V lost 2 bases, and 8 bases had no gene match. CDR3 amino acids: CASSQPTAGVQETQYF. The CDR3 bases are TGCGCCAGCAGCCAACCGACGGCGGGGGTTCAAGAGACCCAGTACTTC.

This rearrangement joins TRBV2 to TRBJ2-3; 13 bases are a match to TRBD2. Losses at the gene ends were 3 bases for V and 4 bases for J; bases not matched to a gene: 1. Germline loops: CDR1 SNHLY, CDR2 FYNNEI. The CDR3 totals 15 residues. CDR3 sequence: CASSEGLAGSDTQYF. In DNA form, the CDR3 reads TGTGCCAGCAGTGAGGGACTAGCGGGATCAGATACGCAGTATTTT.

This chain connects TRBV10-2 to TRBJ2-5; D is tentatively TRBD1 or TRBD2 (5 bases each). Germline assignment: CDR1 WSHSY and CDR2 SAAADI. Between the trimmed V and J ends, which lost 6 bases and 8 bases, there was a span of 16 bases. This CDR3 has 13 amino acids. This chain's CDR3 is CASSHGQRETQYF. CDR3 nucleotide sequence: TGCGCCAGCAGCCATGGACAACGGGAAACCCAGTACTTC.

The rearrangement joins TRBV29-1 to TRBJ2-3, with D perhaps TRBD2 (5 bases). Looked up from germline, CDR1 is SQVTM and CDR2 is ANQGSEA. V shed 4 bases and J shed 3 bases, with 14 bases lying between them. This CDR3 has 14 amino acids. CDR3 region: CSVVLAGMTDTQYF. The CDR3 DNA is TGCAGCGTTGTCTTGGCCGGGATGACAGATACGCAGTATTTT.

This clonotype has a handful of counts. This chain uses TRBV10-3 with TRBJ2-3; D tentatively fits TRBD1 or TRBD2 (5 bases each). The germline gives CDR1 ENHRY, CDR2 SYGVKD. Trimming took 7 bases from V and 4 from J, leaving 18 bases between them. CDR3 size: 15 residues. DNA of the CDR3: TGTGCCATCACCATTACAGGAAGGGAGTCAGATACGCAGTATTTT. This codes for CAITITGRESDTQYF.

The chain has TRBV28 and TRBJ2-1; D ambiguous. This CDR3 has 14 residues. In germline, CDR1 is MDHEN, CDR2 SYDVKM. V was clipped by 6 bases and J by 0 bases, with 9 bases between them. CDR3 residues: CASRAIPSYNEQFF. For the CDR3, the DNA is TGTGCCAGCAGAGCGATTCCCTCCTACAATGAGCAGTTCTTC. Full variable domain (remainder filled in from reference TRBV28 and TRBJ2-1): DVKVTQSSRYLVKRTGEKVFLECVQDMDHENMFWYRQDPGLGLRLIYFSYDVKMKEKGDIPEGYSVSREKKERFSLILESASTNQTSMYLCASRAIPSYNEQFFGPGTRLTVL.

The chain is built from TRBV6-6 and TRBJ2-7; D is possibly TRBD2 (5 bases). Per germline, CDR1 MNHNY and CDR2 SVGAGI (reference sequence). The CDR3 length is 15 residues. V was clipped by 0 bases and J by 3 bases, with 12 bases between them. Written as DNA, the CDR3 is TGTGCCAGCAGTTACTCCCCAGCGGCAAACTACGAGCAGTACTTC. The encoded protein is CASSYSPAANYEQYF.

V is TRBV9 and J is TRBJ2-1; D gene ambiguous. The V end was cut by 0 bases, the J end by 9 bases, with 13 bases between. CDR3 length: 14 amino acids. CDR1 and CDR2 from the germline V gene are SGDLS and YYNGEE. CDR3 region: CASSVDGVWGEQFF. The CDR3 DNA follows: TGTGCCAGCAGCGTAGATGGGGTTTGGGGTGAGCAGTTCTTC.

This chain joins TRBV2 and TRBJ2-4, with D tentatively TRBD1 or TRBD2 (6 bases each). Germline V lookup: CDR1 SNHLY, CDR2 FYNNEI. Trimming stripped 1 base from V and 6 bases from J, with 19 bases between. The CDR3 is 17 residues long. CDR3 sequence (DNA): TGTGCCAGCAGTGAAGGGACAGCAACCCTGACTAGAAACATTCAGTACTTC. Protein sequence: CASSEGTATLTRNIQYF. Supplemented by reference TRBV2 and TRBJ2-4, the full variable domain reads EPEVTQTPSHQVTQMGQEVILRCVPISNHLYFYWYRQILGQKVEFLVSFYNNEISEKSEIFDDQFSVERPDGSNFTLKIRSTKLEDSAMYFCASSEGTATLTRNIQYFGAGTRLSVL.

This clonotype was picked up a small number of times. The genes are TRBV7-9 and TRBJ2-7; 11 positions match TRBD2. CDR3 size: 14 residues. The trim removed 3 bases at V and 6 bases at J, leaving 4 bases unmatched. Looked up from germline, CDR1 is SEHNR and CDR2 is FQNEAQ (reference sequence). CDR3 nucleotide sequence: TGTGCCAGCAGCTTTAGCGGGAGGGCCGGCGAGCAGTACTTC. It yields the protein CASSFSGRAGEQYF.

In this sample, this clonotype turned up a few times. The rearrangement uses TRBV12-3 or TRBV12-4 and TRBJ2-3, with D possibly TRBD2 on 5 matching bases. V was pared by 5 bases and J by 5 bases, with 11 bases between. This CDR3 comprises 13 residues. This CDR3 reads CASSRLGRDTQYF. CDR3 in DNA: TGTGCCAGCAGTCGACTTGGGAGAGATACGCAGTATTTT.

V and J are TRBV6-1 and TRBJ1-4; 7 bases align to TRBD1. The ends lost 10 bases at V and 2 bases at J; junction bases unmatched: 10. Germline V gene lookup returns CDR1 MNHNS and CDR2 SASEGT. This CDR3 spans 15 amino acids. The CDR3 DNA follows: TGTGCCATCAAAAGACAGGGTGGGACTAATGAAAAACTGTTTTTT. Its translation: CAIKRQGGTNEKLFF.